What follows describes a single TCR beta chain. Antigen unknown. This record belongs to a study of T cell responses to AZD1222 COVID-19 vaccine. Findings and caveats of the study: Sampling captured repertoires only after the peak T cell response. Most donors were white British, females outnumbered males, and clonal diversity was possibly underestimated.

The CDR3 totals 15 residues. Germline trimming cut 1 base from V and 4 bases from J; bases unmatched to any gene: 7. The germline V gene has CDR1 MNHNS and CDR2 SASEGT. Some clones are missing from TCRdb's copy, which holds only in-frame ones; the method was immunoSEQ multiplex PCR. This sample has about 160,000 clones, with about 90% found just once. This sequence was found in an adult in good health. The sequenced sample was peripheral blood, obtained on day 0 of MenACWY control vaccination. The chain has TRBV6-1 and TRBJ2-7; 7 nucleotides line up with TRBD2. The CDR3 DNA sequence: TGTGCCAGCAGTGAAGGTGGCGGGAGTGGGTACGAGCAGTACTTC. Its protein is CASSEGGGSGYEQYF.